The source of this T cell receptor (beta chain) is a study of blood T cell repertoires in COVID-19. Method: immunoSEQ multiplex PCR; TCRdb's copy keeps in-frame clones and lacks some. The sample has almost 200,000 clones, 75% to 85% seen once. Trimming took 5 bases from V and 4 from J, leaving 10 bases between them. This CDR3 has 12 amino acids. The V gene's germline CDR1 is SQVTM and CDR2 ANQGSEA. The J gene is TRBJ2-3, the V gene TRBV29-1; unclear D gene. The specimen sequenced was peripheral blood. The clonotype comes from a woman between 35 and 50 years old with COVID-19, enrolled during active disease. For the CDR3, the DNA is TGCAGCGTTCGAGGCGGTTCAGATACGCAGTATTTT. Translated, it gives CSVRGGSDTQYF.